Below, 10 T cell receptor beta chains from the same sample are listed, as sequenced in a study of Ad26.COV2.S vaccination and SARS-CoV-2 variants. The treatment: roughly 20 received Ad26.COV2.S at low or high dose, single or two shots; 5 received placebo; per-sample allocation not given. The study sampled participants on day 63 after the first vaccine or placebo injection. Clones were read by immunoSEQ multiplex PCR, and TCRdb kept only the in-frame ones, dropping some. The table records about 350,000 clones, 85% of them present only once. Specimen: peripheral blood, collected in a trial of Ad26.COV2.S vaccine versus placebo. Every receptor here comes from a person aged 18 to 65 who received the Ad26.COV2.S COVID-19 vaccine or a placebo.

This chain uses TRBV19 with TRBJ2-2, with 9 positions matching TRBD1. J lost 9 bases, V lost 3 bases, and 2 bases had no gene match. Germline CDR1 LNHDA, CDR2 SQIVND (reference sequence). There are 13 residues in the CDR3. In DNA, the CDR3 is TGTGCCAGTAGTATGGGGACAGGGAGGGAGCTGTTTTTT. It yields the protein CASSMGTGRELFF.

There are a few counts of this clone. The chain is built from TRBV30 and TRBJ2-3; D is undetermined. V dropped 2 bases and J dropped 2 bases, with 14 bases sitting between them. Germline CDR1 reads GTSNPN; CDR2 reads SVGIG (reference sequence). This CDR3 contains 15 residues. CDR3 DNA sequence: TGTGCCTGGAGTCAAAGGGTAGTAGACACAGATACGCAGTATTTT. Its protein is CAWSQRVVDTDTQYF.

The genes are TRBV9 and TRBJ2-7; a possible D gene is TRBD2 (5 bases). The V end was cut by 0 bases, the J end by 5 bases, with 12 bases between. The CDR3 runs to 14 residues. Germline V gene lookup returns CDR1 SGDLS and CDR2 YYNGEE. This CDR3 reads CASSVVATSDEQYF. The DNA of the CDR3 is TGTGCCAGCAGCGTAGTAGCGACCTCGGACGAGCAGTACTTC.

This chain connects TRBV30 to TRBJ1-2; D is possibly TRBD1 (6 bases). CDR1 is GTSNPN and CDR2 is SVGIG in the germline V gene (reference sequence). Trimming removed 4 bases at V and 6 bases at J, with 21 bases between. The CDR3 runs 15 residues. In DNA, the CDR3 is TGTGCCTGGAACCGCCAAGGATACAGGGATCATGGCTACACCTTC. It specifies CAWNRQGYRDHGYTF.

V gene TRBV9 combines with J gene TRBJ2-3; possible D gene TRBD1, 5 bases. Germline V lookup: CDR1 SGDLS, CDR2 YYNGEE. The CDR3 is made up of 15 amino acids. V lost 4 bases and J lost 4, with 16 bases in between. As DNA, the CDR3 is TGTGCCAGCAGCCCACACCGAAGGGGCGCAGATACGCAGTATTTT. Protein sequence: CASSPHRRGADTQYF. Together with reference TRBV9 and TRBJ2-3, the CDR3 gives the full variable domain: DSGVTQTPKHLITATGQRVTLRCSPRSGDLSVYWYQQSLDQGLQFLIQYYNGEERAKGNILERFSAQQFPDLHSELNLSSLELGDSALYFCASSPHRRGADTQYFGPGTRLTVL.

This clone was counted only a few times. The CDR3 loop reads CASSETGGGNIQYF. CDR3 coding DNA: TGTGCCAGCAGCGAGACAGGGGGCGGGAACATTCAGTACTTC. The chain has TRBV9 and TRBJ2-4; 10 bases match TRBD1. The CDR3 consists of 14 residues. Per the germline V gene, CDR1 is SGDLS and CDR2 is YYNGEE. V gave up 3 bases and J gave up 7 bases; unmatched junction bases: 4.

The rearrangement joins TRBV5-4 to TRBJ2-1; D not resolved. Trimming shortened V by 0 bases and J by 5 bases, and 6 bases separated the two germline ends. This CDR3 contains 13 residues. The germline V gene encodes CDR1 SGHNT and CDR2 YYREEE (reference sequence). The CDR3: CASSLDQNNEQFF. As DNA, the CDR3 is TGTGCCAGCAGCTTGGACCAAAACAATGAGCAGTTCTTC.

The chain couples TRBV7-9 to TRBJ2-5; maybe TRBD1 (7 bases). V shed 7 bases and J shed 5 bases, with 29 bases lying between them. CDR3 length: 18 residues. CDR1 is SEHNR, CDR2 FQNEAQ, per germline (reference sequence). Here the CDR3 DNA reads TGTGCCAGCACCCTCCCCTTCGGGGGCAGGGGGTCCGGCGAGACCCAGTACTTC. It encodes CASTLPFGGRGSGETQYF.

This chain links TRBV28 with TRBJ2-7; the D gene is possibly TRBD2 (5 bases). The V end was cut by 7 bases, the J end by 4 bases, with 17 bases between. This CDR3 is built from 14 residues. Germline V lookup: CDR1 MDHEN, CDR2 SYDVKM. In DNA, the CDR3 is TGTGCCAGCATAGGAGGCAGGACGGCGTACGAGCAGTACTTC. It encodes CASIGGRTAYEQYF.

The CDR3 nucleotides are TGTGCCAGTAGTATAACCGGGAGGGGTGTACCGGATACGCAGTATTTT. Protein sequence: CASSITGRGVPDTQYF. This sequence joins TRBV19 and TRBJ2-3, with 8 positions matching TRBD2. Germline-derived CDR1 and CDR2 are LNHDA and SQIVND (reference sequence). This CDR3 region has 16 residues. The V and J ends lost 2 bases and 6 bases, in that order; junction bases with no gene match: 10.